Listed here are 21 T cell receptor beta chains from one sample, sequenced in a study of T cell changes during pregnancy in multiple sclerosis. Libraries were prepared by immunoSEQ multiplex PCR; TCRdb keeps only in-frame clonotypes and omits some of them. The sample lists tens of thousands of clones; 75% to 95% were seen once. The material was CD4+ T cells from peripheral blood mononuclear cells, obtained before pregnancy. Receptors were obtained from a female donor with multiple sclerosis, enrolled in a pregnancy study.

The rearrangement links TRBV7-9 to TRBJ2-5; 10 nucleotides match TRBD1. CDR3 length equals 16 residues. The V gene end was trimmed by 2 bases and the J gene end by 4 bases; junction bases not matched to a gene: 7. CDR1 and CDR2 (germline): SEHNR, FQNEAQ (reference sequence). CDR3 DNA sequence: TGTGCCAGCAGCTTACCCGGACAGGGGGTTGGAGAGACCCAGTACTTC. It encodes CASSLPGQGVGETQYF.

J is TRBJ2-3 and V is TRBV7-9; D not certain. V gave up 3 bases and J gave up 4 bases, with 5 bases separating them. The CDR3 covers 12 residues. From germline, CDR1 is SEHNR and CDR2 FQNEAQ (reference sequence). The CDR3 DNA sequence: TGTGCCAGCAGCTTCGACTCAGATACGCAGTATTTT. Translating it yields CASSFDSDTQYF.

This clone was counted between two and nine times. CDR3 sequence: CASSFRGDYGYTF. For the CDR3, the DNA is TGTGCCAGCAGCTTCAGGGGAGACTATGGCTACACCTTC. The rearrangement joins TRBV5-8 to TRBJ1-2, with D perhaps matching TRBD1 (6 bases). CDR3 length: 13 residues. Looked up from germline, CDR1 is SGHTS and CDR2 is YDEGEE. The V end lost 2 bases, the J end lost 3 bases, and 8 bases lay between the germline ends.

This clone has only a few counts. V and J are TRBV5-1 and TRBJ2-1, with TRBD1 as a possible D gene (6 bases). V was pared by 4 bases and J by 4 bases, with 15 bases between. Germline CDR1 reads SGHRS; CDR2 reads YFSETQ. The CDR3 totals 15 residues. As DNA, the CDR3 is TGCGCCAGCAGCCAGACAGGTTCGGGGTACAATGAGCAGTTCTTC. As protein: CASSQTGSGYNEQFF. Full variable domain (remainder filled in from reference TRBV5-1 and TRBJ2-1): KAGVTQTPRYLIKTRGQQVTLSCSPISGHRSVSWYQQTPGQGLQFLFEYFSETQRNKGNFPGRFSGRQFSNSRSEMNVSTLELGDSALYLCASSQTGSGYNEQFFGPGTRLTVL.

With regard to this clone: The junction departs from the called germline gene at one end, perhaps through a read error. This chain joins TRBV11-2 and TRBJ1-2; TRBD1 agrees at 8 bases. This CDR3 has 14 residues. Germline CDR1 is SGHAT and CDR2 is FQNNGV. The CDR3 reads CASSLVTRGQGYTF. Written as DNA, the CDR3 is TGTGCCAGCAGCTTAGTTACCAGGGGGCAAGGCTACACCTTT.

CDR3 DNA: TGCGCCAGCAGCCAAGGGGCCAGTAATTCACCCCTCCACTTT. It specifies CASSQGASNSPLHF. The chain recombines TRBV4-1 with TRBJ1-6; D remains ambiguous. Looked up from germline, CDR1 is MGHRA and CDR2 is YSYEKL. With 1 base removed from V and 6 bases from J, the gap between germline ends came to 7 bases. The CDR3 spans 14 residues.

The rearrangement uses TRBV12-5 and TRBJ1-1; tentatively, D is TRBD1 (5 bases). Germline CDR1 reads LGHNT; CDR2 reads FRNRAP. CDR3 length equals 12 residues. The ends were cut back, 5 bases at V and 10 bases at J, with 14 bases in the middle. CDR3 in amino acids: CASGPSRGGAFF. The CDR3 nucleotides read TGTGCTAGTGGTCCCAGCCGGGGGGGAGCTTTCTTT.

The chain couples TRBV7-9 to TRBJ1-6; maybe TRBD1 (5 bases). The CDR3 is 15 residues long. Trimming shortened V by 1 base and J by 9 bases, and 13 bases separated the two germline ends. Germline CDR1 SEHNR, CDR2 FQNEAQ (reference sequence). The CDR3 loop is CASSLVSGSTSPLHF. CDR3 DNA sequence: TGTGCCAGCAGCTTAGTTTCAGGGTCTACTTCACCCCTCCACTTT.

This chain uses TRBV6-5 with TRBJ1-3, with TRBD1 matching 7 bases. There are 13 residues in the CDR3. The trim removed 6 bases at V and 2 bases at J, leaving 1 base unmatched. Germline CDR1 MNHEY, CDR2 SVGAGI. This chain's CDR3 is CASRDRAGNTIYF. In DNA form, the CDR3 reads TGTGCCAGCAGAGACAGGGCTGGAAACACCATATATTTT.

The chain carries TRBV5-1 and TRBJ1-3; D is unclear. This CDR3 has 13 amino acids. The germline V gene has CDR1 SGHRS and CDR2 YFSETQ. Trimming shortened V by 6 bases and J by 9 bases, and 16 bases separated the two germline ends. The CDR3 spells CASTTPGEPTIYF. CDR3 DNA: TGCGCCAGCACAACCCCCGGGGAACCCACCATATATTTT. Drawing the rest from reference TRBV5-1 and TRBJ1-3, the complete variable domain is KAGVTQTPRYLIKTRGQQVTLSCSPISGHRSVSWYQQTPGQGLQFLFEYFSETQRNKGNFPGRFSGRQFSNSRSEMNVSTLELGDSALYLCASTTPGEPTIYFGEGSWLTVV.

This clone was recorded only once. The chain recombines TRBV2 with TRBJ2-2; no reliable D call. The germline gives CDR1 SNHLY, CDR2 FYNNEI. This CDR3 is 15 amino acids long. The V and J ends lost 6 bases and 5 bases respectively, with 16 bases between them. The CDR3, as DNA: TGTGCCAGCAGGGAAACTACCCGGCGAACCGGGGAGCTGTTTTTT. It translates to CASRETTRRTGELFF.

The chain has TRBV5-1 and TRBJ2-7, with a possible D match to TRBD2 (5 bases). This CDR3 comprises 14 residues. Germline V gene data show CDR1 as SGHRS and CDR2 as YFSETQ. The ends were cut back, 0 bases at V and 6 bases at J, with 13 bases in the middle. CDR3 amino acids: CASSLVLGVSEQYF. The CDR3 nucleotides read TGCGCCAGCAGCTTGGTTCTGGGAGTCTCCGAGCAGTACTTC.

The chain carries TRBV29-1 and TRBJ1-2; a possible D gene is TRBD1 (6 bases). This CDR3 comprises 12 residues. Trimming took off 7 bases at V and 6 bases at J, with 15 bases between the two ends. Germline V gene lookup returns CDR1 SQVTM and CDR2 ANQGSEA. Written as DNA, the CDR3 is TGCAGCGACCTGACAGGTTTGGATGGCTACACCTTC. Translating gives CSDLTGLDGYTF.

V gene TRBV18 combines with J gene TRBJ1-1; D gene unclear. This CDR3 comprises 14 residues. CDR1 and CDR2 (germline): KGHSH, LQKENI. The V gene lost 3 bases and the J gene lost 6 bases, with 14 bases spanning the gap. This CDR3 reads CASSPKGGFAEAFF. Written as DNA, the CDR3 is TGTGCCAGCTCACCGAAAGGAGGTTTCGCTGAAGCTTTCTTT.

This clone was picked up one time. The J gene is TRBJ2-2, the V gene TRBV2; TRBD1 matches 7 bases. The V and J ends lost 6 bases and 5 bases, in that order; junction bases with no gene match: 3. Per the germline V gene, CDR1 is SNHLY and CDR2 is FYNNEI. This CDR3 has 13 residues. Written as DNA, the CDR3 is TGTGCCAGCAGCCGACAGGGAACCGGGGAGCTGTTTTTT. Amino acids: CASSRQGTGELFF.

This clone appeared once. This chain links TRBV10-2 with TRBJ2-7; D gene uncertain. This CDR3 comprises 11 residues. Germline V CDR1 and CDR2: WSHSY, SAAADI. V lost 4 bases and J 3 bases, leaving 4 bases between the germline ends. DNA for the CDR3: TGCGCCAGCAGTGGCTACTACGAGCAGTACTTC. Amino acid sequence: CASSGYYEQYF.

The CDR3 nucleotides read TGTGCCAGCAGCTTAGACAGGGGGGACGAGCAGTACTTC. Protein product: CASSLDRGDEQYF. The chain recombines TRBV7-6 with TRBJ2-7; 8 nucleotides line up with TRBD1. This CDR3 has 13 residues. The V segment lost 1 base and the J segment 5 bases; nucleotides outside the gene matches: 1. CDR1 is SGHVS, CDR2 FNYEAQ, per germline. Combining the CDR3 with reference TRBV7-6 and TRBJ2-7 gives the whole variable domain GAGVSQSPRYKVTKRGQDVALRCDPISGHVSLYWYRQALGQGPEFLTYFNYEAQQDKSGLPNDRFSAERPEGSISTLTIQRTEQRDSAMYRCASSLDRGDEQYFGPGTRLTVT.

J is TRBJ1-2 and V is TRBV7-2, with 8 bases lining up with TRBD1. The germline V gene encodes CDR1 SGHTA and CDR2 FQGNSA. Losses at the gene ends were 10 bases for V and 0 bases for J; bases not matched to a gene: 4. The CDR3 covers 13 residues. The CDR3 protein is CATGTGTNYGYTF. CDR3 in DNA: TGTGCCACCGGGACAGGTACTAACTATGGCTACACCTTC.

The chain uses TRBV11-3 and TRBJ2-1, with D perhaps TRBD2 (6 bases). This CDR3 has 13 residues. Germline V lookup: CDR1 SGHNT, CDR2 YENEEA. Trimming shortened V by 1 base and J by 9 bases, and 10 bases separated the two germline ends. The CDR3: CASSLGGKGEQFF. The CDR3 DNA sequence: TGTGCCAGCAGCTTAGGCGGGAAGGGTGAGCAGTTCTTC.

The V call is TRBV11-1, the J call TRBJ2-3, with D unresolved. The CDR3 length is 12 residues. The germline gives CDR1 SGHAT, CDR2 FQDESV (reference sequence). V lost 3 bases to trimming and J lost 3 bases, with 4 bases between them. CDR3 bases: TGTGCCAGCAGCTTTTCTACAGATACGCAGTATTTT. Encoded protein: CASSFSTDTQYF.

The rearrangement uses TRBV6-1 and TRBJ1-1; a weak D match, TRBD1 (5 bases). V shed 2 bases and J shed 6 bases, with 10 bases lying between them. This CDR3 spans 13 amino acids. Germline V gene lookup returns CDR1 MNHNS and CDR2 SASEGT. In DNA form, the CDR3 reads TGTGCCAGCAGTGAAACCAGACAGCCTGAAGCTTTCTTT. Its translation is CASSETRQPEAFF.